These 22 T cell receptor beta chains share one sample of origin, sequenced in a study of T cells in Graves' hyperthyroidism and ophthalmopathy. Amplification targeted TCR beta CDR3 regions from RNA transcripts. HTBI primers were the set used in a first-round RT-PCR of the TCR CDR3. TCRdb analysed the multiplex PCR reads with MiXCR anew, one entry per CDR3 protein. Among 700,000 or so distinct CDR3 sequences listed, about 14% were seen once. Sequenced input: blood. Source of these receptors: a woman aged 50 to 60 with Graves' ophthalmopathy.

This chain uses TRBV24-1 with TRBJ2-1, with 11 bases aligning to TRBD2. Germline CDR1 reads KGHDR; CDR2 reads SFDVKD. This CDR3 contains 18 residues. J lost 1 base, V lost 0 bases, and 4 bases had no gene match. The DNA for the CDR3 is TGTGCCACCAGTGATTTGACTAGCGGGAGAGTTTCCTACAATGAGCAGTTCTTC. It is translated as CATSDLTSGRVSYNEQFF.

This clonotype was found many times. The chain employs TRBV20-1 and TRBJ2-2; D is undetermined. CDR3 length: 12 residues. Between the trimmed V and J ends, which lost 2 bases and 5 bases, there was a span of 6 bases. CDR1 is DFQATT, CDR2 SNEGSKA, per germline (reference sequence). The CDR3 coding sequence is TGCAGTGCTAGAAGGGAAACCGGGGAGCTGTTTTTT. It yields the protein CSARRETGELFF.

The V and J genes are TRBV5-1 and TRBJ2-7, with TRBD1 matching over 7 bases. CDR1 is SGHRS and CDR2 is YFSETQ in the germline V gene. The V gene end was trimmed by 4 bases and the J gene end by 0 bases; junction bases not matched to a gene: 7. The CDR3 length is 15 residues. The DNA of the CDR3 is TGCGCCAGCAGCGGAGAGACAGGGAGCTCCTACGAGCAGTACTTC. Its translation: CASSGETGSSYEQYF.

The chain carries TRBV4-3 and TRBJ2-2; TRBD2 aligns across 11 bases. J gave up 6 bases and V 0 bases, and 9 bases lay outside the gene matches. Germline-derived CDR1 and CDR2 are LGHNA and YSLEER. The CDR3 sequence is 18 residues long. The CDR3 loop reads CASSQDPGLAGGAGELFF. The CDR3 bases are TGCGCCAGCAGCCAAGATCCTGGGCTAGCGGGAGGAGCCGGGGAGCTGTTTTTT.

At least ten counts were recorded for this clonotype. This chain joins TRBV5-1 and TRBJ1-1, with TRBD1 matching 9 bases. The V segment lost 0 bases and the J segment 8 bases; nucleotides outside the gene matches: 5. Germline V gene lookup returns CDR1 SGHRS and CDR2 YFSETQ. The CDR3 spans 14 residues. CDR3: CASSLVGQGLEAFF. The CDR3 nucleotides are TGCGCCAGCAGCTTGGTTGGACAGGGGTTAGAAGCTTTCTTT.

This clonotype was seen only once. V and J are TRBV2 and TRBJ2-7; 9 nucleotides line up with TRBD1. J lost 4 bases, V lost 4 bases, and 5 bases had no gene match. The CDR3 covers 14 residues. Germline V gene sequence: CDR1 SNHLY, CDR2 FYNNEI. The CDR3 reads CASSGTGAPYEQYF. In DNA form, the CDR3 reads TGTGCCAGCAGTGGGACAGGGGCTCCGTACGAGCAGTACTTC. The full variable domain, rest sourced from reference TRBV2 and TRBJ2-7, is EPEVTQTPSHQVTQMGQEVILRCVPISNHLYFYWYRQILGQKVEFLVSFYNNEISEKSEIFDDQFSVERPDGSNFTLKIRSTKLEDSAMYFCASSGTGAPYEQYFGPGTRLTVT.

This clonotype has a count of ten or more. The CDR3 spells CASSPRVDEQYF. Here the CDR3 DNA reads TGTGCCAGCTCACCACGGGTCGACGAGCAGTACTTC. This chain links TRBV18 with TRBJ2-7; D is unresolved. V dropped 1 base and J dropped 5 bases, with 6 bases sitting between them. Germline V CDR1 and CDR2: KGHSH, LQKENI. This CDR3 has 12 residues.

This clonotype was observed many times. The chain employs TRBV5-1 and TRBJ2-3; D call uncertain. Germline loops: CDR1 SGHRS, CDR2 YFSETQ. This CDR3 spans 17 amino acids. V lost 0 bases, J lost 2 bases, and 16 bases lay in between. CDR3 nucleotide sequence: TGCGCCAGCAGCTTGGGCGGCAGGTCCTACTCCACAGATACGCAGTATTTT. This codes for CASSLGGRSYSTDTQYF.

The V gene is TRBV9, the J gene TRBJ1-6; TRBD1 matches at 8 bases. The junction had 9 bases not matched to a gene; V was cut back by 6 bases and J by 10 bases. CDR1 SGDLS and CDR2 YYNGEE come from the germline V gene. CDR3 length: 14 amino acids. CDR3: CASTKEQGVSPLHF. CDR3 in DNA: TGTGCCAGCACCAAGGAACAGGGGGTATCACCCCTCCACTTT.

The sample holds many counts of this clonotype. V is TRBV28 and J is TRBJ2-7, with TRBD2 matching 10 bases. Per germline, CDR1 MDHEN and CDR2 SYDVKM. Trimming at V came to 6 bases and at J to 5 bases, leaving 13 bases not matched to a gene. The CDR3 has 16 amino acids. The CDR3 coding sequence is TGTGCCAGCAGACCCTCCCTCAGGACTAGCGGCCACGAGCAGTACTTC. Translation gives CASRPSLRTSGHEQYF.

This clonotype showed up many times. The rearrangement uses TRBV29-1 and TRBJ1-1, with D perhaps TRBD1 (6 bases). Germline-derived CDR1 and CDR2 are SQVTM and ANQGSEA. V lost 5 bases, J lost 4 bases, and 14 bases lay in between. CDR3 length: 13 amino acids. In DNA, the CDR3 is TGCAGCGTTAGAACAGGGATCGTCACTGAAGCTTTCTTT. This sequence encodes CSVRTGIVTEAFF.

The sample holds many counts of this clonotype. This chain uses TRBV12-3 or TRBV12-4 with TRBJ2-1, with 12 bases fitting TRBD2. The CDR3 sequence is 15 residues long. With 2 bases clipped from V and 6 bases from J, the junction kept 2 bases outside the gene matches. Here the CDR3 reads CASSLSSGRANEQFF. CDR3 sequence (DNA): TGTGCCAGCAGTTTATCTAGCGGGAGGGCCAATGAGCAGTTCTTC.

This clonotype was seen repeatedly, ten times or more. The chain links TRBV20-1 to TRBJ2-7; D not resolved. The CDR3 is 12 residues long. In germline, CDR1 is DFQATT, CDR2 SNEGSKA (reference sequence). The V end was cut by 3 bases, the J end by 7 bases, with 13 bases between. The CDR3 bases are TGCAGTGCTAGTCAGCTCCTGGGGGAGCAGTACTTC. Its protein is CSASQLLGEQYF.

The sample holds a few counts of this clonotype. The V call is TRBV20-1, the J call TRBJ2-2; maybe TRBD2 (6 bases). The length of the CDR3 is 17 residues. Between the trimmed V and J ends, which lost 0 bases and 5 bases, there was a span of 19 bases. The germline V gene has CDR1 DFQATT and CDR2 SNEGSKA (reference sequence). The DNA for the CDR3 is TGCAGTGCTAGAGACGCTATGGGGGGAGTAAAAACCGGGGAGCTGTTTTTT. This encodes CSARDAMGGVKTGELFF.

The table lists this clonotype with many counts. The chain has TRBV7-9 and TRBJ2-7, with TRBD2 matching over 12 bases. The CDR3 runs to 17 residues. Per germline, CDR1 SEHNR and CDR2 FQNEAQ (reference sequence). V trimming: 5 bases; J trimming: 0 bases; junction bases outside the gene matches: 8. The CDR3 here is CASSDGLAGLASYEQYF. The DNA of the CDR3 is TGTGCCAGCAGCGATGGACTAGCGGGACTAGCCTCCTACGAGCAGTACTTC. Combining the CDR3 with reference TRBV7-9 and TRBJ2-7 gives the whole variable domain DTGVSQNPRHKITKRGQNVTFRCDPISEHNRLYWYRQTLGQGPEFLTYFQNEAQLEKSRLLSDRFSAERPKGSFSTLEIQRTEQGDSAMYLCASSDGLAGLASYEQYFGPGTRLTVT.

This chain uses TRBV24-1 with TRBJ1-5; D possibly corresponds to TRBD1 (6 bases). The CDR3 covers 14 residues. The germline V gene encodes CDR1 KGHDR and CDR2 SFDVKD. V shed 3 bases and J shed 5 bases, with 10 bases lying between them. CDR3 in amino acids: CATSDASGDQPQHF. In DNA, the CDR3 is TGTGCCACCAGTGATGCCTCAGGGGATCAGCCCCAGCATTTT.

This chain connects TRBV28 to TRBJ1-4; D not resolved. Germline assignment: CDR1 MDHEN and CDR2 SYDVKM. The CDR3 has 15 residues. With 5 bases removed from V and 6 bases from J, the gap between germline ends came to 16 bases. The CDR3 sequence is CASSPIGVGDEKLFF. CDR3 DNA: TGTGCCAGCAGTCCTATTGGGGTCGGCGATGAAAAACTGTTTTTT.

This clonotype was observed a few times. The chain has TRBV15 and TRBJ2-1; TRBD2 matches 10 bases. The germline V gene has CDR1 LNHNV and CDR2 YYDKDF (reference sequence). The CDR3 is 18 amino acids. Unmatched junction bases numbered 10, after V lost 0 bases and J lost 5 bases. In nucleotides, the CDR3 is TGTGCCACCAGCAGAGATCCCCACTCTAGCGGGAGCAACAATGAGCAGTTCTTC. Protein: CATSRDPHSSGSNNEQFF.

The sample holds many counts of this clonotype. The V call is TRBV6-2 or TRBV6-3, the J call TRBJ2-1; 7 bases are shared with TRBD1. From germline, CDR1 is MNHEY and CDR2 SVGEGT. Unmatched junction bases numbered 4, after V lost 6 bases and J lost 2 bases. The CDR3 consists of 14 residues. The CDR3: CASRGQTAYNEQFF. DNA of the CDR3: TGTGCCAGCAGGGGACAGACGGCCTACAATGAGCAGTTCTTC.

This clonotype was detected ten times or more. This chain uses TRBV24-1 with TRBJ1-1; possibly TRBD1 for D (5 bases). Between the trimmed V and J ends, which lost 9 bases and 4 bases, there was a span of 8 bases. CDR1 and CDR2 (germline): KGHDR, SFDVKD. This CDR3 region has 11 residues. CDR3 residues: CATGDATEAFF. DNA for the CDR3: TGTGCCACCGGGGACGCCACTGAAGCTTTCTTT.

V gene TRBV19 combines with J gene TRBJ2-1; D possibly corresponds to TRBD1 (6 bases). The CDR3 sequence is 16 residues long. CDR1 LNHDA and CDR2 SQIVND come from the germline V gene (reference sequence). The germline V and J ends were trimmed by 6 bases and 5 bases, with 20 bases remaining between them. DNA for the CDR3: TGTGCCAGTAGATCTTATTTCGGACAGCCCAACAATGAGCAGTTCTTC. It yields the protein CASRSYFGQPNNEQFF. Drawing the rest from reference TRBV19 and TRBJ2-1, the complete variable domain is DGGITQSPKYLFRKEGQNVTLSCEQNLNHDAMYWYRQDPGQGLRLIYYSQIVNDFQKGDIAEGYSVSREKKESFPLTVTSAQKNPTAFYLCASRSYFGQPNNEQFFGPGTRLTVL.

This clonotype was picked up many times. The V call is TRBV9, the J call TRBJ2-1; 7 bases map to TRBD2. Germline trimming cut 0 bases from V and 4 bases from J; bases unmatched to any gene: 4. This CDR3 contains 15 residues. The V gene's germline CDR1 is SGDLS and CDR2 YYNGEE. The CDR3 spells CASSVAGLEYNEQFF. CDR3 coding DNA: TGTGCCAGCAGCGTAGCAGGACTAGAGTACAATGAGCAGTTCTTC.